This is a list of T cell receptor beta chains from one sample in a study of blood T cell repertoires in COVID-19. Repertoires were generated with immunoSEQ multiplex PCR, while TCRdb's copy carries only in-frame clones and drops some. The table has about 14,000 clones, roughly nine tenths seen once. Material: peripheral blood. The receptors were sampled from a human donor with active COVID-19. The donor label of this sample is uncertain. The CDR3 runs from the conserved cysteine through the conserved F or W. D genes are given only for firm matches. Clone size, where shown, is once, few, many, or a class for clones that have expanded.

d_call j_call v_call clone_size cdr3_aa cdr3_nt
TRBD1 TRBJ1-2 TRBV3-1/TRBV3-2 . CASSQEWAGGSGGYTF TGTGCCAGCAGCCAAGAATGGGCAGGGGGCTCGGGTGGCTACACCTTC
TRBD2 TRBJ2-3 TRBV30 . CAWVPFSGGASTDTQYF TGTGCCTGGGTTCCCTTCAGCGGGGGGGCCAGCACAGATACGCAGTATTTT
. TRBJ2-2 TRBV6-5 . CASRTGTLNTGELFF TGTGCCAGCAGAACTGGGACTTTGAACACCGGGGAGCTGTTTTTT
TRBD2 TRBJ2-1 TRBV2 . CASSESGGSYNEQFF TGTGCCAGCAGTGAGAGCGGGGGCTCCTACAATGAGCAGTTCTTC
. TRBJ2-7 TRBV7-6 . CASSRPGSEQYF TGTGCCAGCAGCCGGCCAGGGTCCGAGCAGTACTTC
TRBD1 TRBJ2-1 TRBV9 . CASSRPGTGLVDEQFF TGTGCCAGCAGCCGTCCGGGGACAGGGCTTGTGGATGAGCAGTTCTTC
. TRBJ2-1 TRBV5-1 few CASSLEGGSYNEQFF TGCGCCAGCAGCTTGGAAGGGGGCTCCTACAATGAGCAGTTCTTC
. TRBJ1-3 TRBV11-2 . CASSFSYSGNTIYF TGTGCCAGCAGCTTTTCCTACTCTGGAAACACCATATATTTT
TRBD1 TRBJ2-3 TRBV2 . CASSVRQGATDTQYF TGTGCCAGCAGTGTCAGGCAGGGGGCCACAGATACGCAGTATTTT
TRBD1 TRBJ2-7 TRBV5-6 . CASSRTGHGEQYF TGTGCCAGCAGCCGGACAGGGCATGGAGAGCAGTACTTC
. TRBJ2-1 TRBV28 . CASSPYREQFF TGTGCCAGCAGTCCCTACCGAGAGCAGTTCTTC
. TRBJ1-1 TRBV4-1 once CASSYRTTDEAFF TGCGCCAGCAGCTACCGGACAACTGATGAAGCTTTCTTT
TRBD1 TRBJ1-4 TRBV5-4 . CAFKQGEDEKLFF TGTGCCTTCAAACAGGGGGAGGATGAAAAACTGTTTTTT
. TRBJ2-7 TRBV5-6 . CASSSRTVLSYEQYF TGTGCCAGCAGCTCTCGGACAGTTCTGAGCTACGAGCAGTACTTC
. TRBJ2-1 TRBV11-2 . CASSLVAGDNEQFF TGTGCCAGCAGCTTAGTTGCCGGGGACAATGAGCAGTTCTTC
TRBD2 TRBJ2-1 TRBV11-2 . CATSGGRNEQFF TGTGCAACGTCGGGGGGGAGGAATGAGCAGTTCTTC
. TRBJ1-2 TRBV7-8 . CASSSTGLYGYTF TGTGCCAGCAGTTCTACAGGGCTCTATGGCTACACCTTC
TRBD2 TRBJ2-3 TRBV10-2 . CASSEHPGTSFDTQYF TGCGCCAGCAGTGAGCACCCCGGGACTAGCTTCGATACGCAGTATTTT
TRBD1 TRBJ1-5 TRBV5-1 . CASSMDRDQPQHF TGCGCCAGCAGCATGGACAGGGATCAGCCCCAGCATTTT
. TRBJ1-1 TRBV5-1 once CASSFKGLNTEAFF TGCGCCAGCAGCTTTAAGGGGCTGAACACTGAAGCTTTCTTT
TRBD2 TRBJ2-3 TRBV5-6 few CASSLATSATDTQYF TGTGCCAGCAGCTTAGCGACTAGCGCCACAGATACGCAGTATTTT
TRBD1 TRBJ1-6 TRBV25-1 . CASSPTGGDSPLHF TGTGCCAGCAGTCCTACAGGGGGCGATTCACCCCTCCACTTT
. TRBJ2-7 TRBV6-2/TRBV6-3 . CASSPGQGARASGRTHEQYF TGTGCCAGCAGCCCGGGACAGGGGGCGCGGGCTAGCGGGAGGACCCACGAGCAGTACTTC